What follows are 18 T cell receptor beta chains derived from one specimen sequenced in a study of a mutant IDH1 vaccine in newly diagnosed glioma. Time point here: baseline, week 1 (first vaccination visit). Treatment denoted: pre-vaccination baseline after standard-of-care therapy. TCRdb keeps only in-frame clones here, not all; method: immunoSEQ multiplex PCR. The sample lists around 89,000 clones, about 80% occurring once. Sample: PBMCs, taken from a glioma patient treated with radiotherapy, temozolomide or both. These receptors came from a woman between 50 and 59 years old with glioma.

CDR3 bases: TGTGCCAGTAGTCCGTGGACAGGCGGGAACACTGAAGCTTTCTTT. Translating gives CASSPWTGGNTEAFF. The chain carries TRBV19 and TRBJ1-1, with 7 positions matching TRBD1. The V segment lost 5 bases and the J segment 1 base; nucleotides outside the gene matches: 7. The CDR3 totals 15 residues. The germline CDR1 and CDR2 sequences are LNHDA and SQIVND (reference sequence).

The chain carries TRBV29-1 and TRBJ1-6; maybe TRBD1 (5 bases). The CDR3 runs 13 residues. V was shortened by 7 bases and J by 9 bases, with 16 bases between the two germline ends. Germline lookup yields CDR1 SQVTM and CDR2 ANQGSEA. CDR3 protein: CSGSRGYGSPLHF. The CDR3 bases are TGCAGCGGGAGTCGGGGGTACGGTTCACCCCTCCACTTT.

This clone was observed once. J is TRBJ2-7 and V is TRBV9; D is unresolved. The CDR3 is 14 residues long. V gave up 0 bases and J gave up 7 bases, with 14 bases separating them. The germline V gene encodes CDR1 SGDLS and CDR2 YYNGEE. The CDR3 nucleotides read TGTGCCAGCAGCGTAGACCTTCAGGTGGGGGAGCAGTACTTC. The encoded protein is CASSVDLQVGEQYF. Drawing the rest from reference TRBV9 and TRBJ2-7, the complete variable domain is DSGVTQTPKHLITATGQRVTLRCSPRSGDLSVYWYQQSLDQGLQFLIQYYNGEERAKGNILERFSAQQFPDLHSELNLSSLELGDSALYFCASSVDLQVGEQYFGPGTRLTVT.

The chain couples TRBV18 to TRBJ2-2; 9 bases line up with TRBD1. CDR1 is KGHSH, CDR2 LQKENI, per germline. With 3 bases clipped from V and 5 bases from J, the junction kept 7 bases outside the gene matches. CDR3 length: 16 amino acids. CDR3 DNA: TGTGCCAGCTCACCTTCTAAGGACAGGGGTACCGGGGAGCTGTTTTTT. Translating it yields CASSPSKDRGTGELFF.

This clone was found many times. CDR3 DNA: TGTGCCAGCAGTGGGGGACTAGACACAGATACGCAGTATTTT. Amino acid sequence: CASSGGLDTDTQYF. The rearrangement uses TRBV6-1 and TRBJ2-3; 8 bases are a match to TRBD2. The CDR3 contains 14 residues. Trimming cost V 4 bases and J 2 bases; bases outside gene matches: 2. Germline CDR1 is MNHNS and CDR2 is SASEGT.

V is TRBV19 and J is TRBJ1-1; 7 bases line up with TRBD1. Germline V gene sequence: CDR1 LNHDA, CDR2 SQIVND (reference sequence). There are 15 residues in the CDR3. V gave up 1 base and J gave up 7 bases; unmatched junction bases: 9. In nucleotides, the CDR3 is TGTGCCAGTAGTATAGGCCATCTTGGGACAGTTGAAGCTTTCTTT. Translated: CASSIGHLGTVEAFF.

This chain connects TRBV7-2 to TRBJ2-7; TRBD2 is a possible D gene (6 bases). Trimming took 1 base from V and 6 from J, leaving 7 bases between them. This CDR3 comprises 12 residues. Per germline, CDR1 SGHTA and CDR2 FQGNSA. Here the CDR3 DNA reads TGTGCCAGCAGCTTAGGCGGGATCGAGCAGTACTTC. It codes for CASSLGGIEQYF.

This chain joins TRBV14 and TRBJ2-5, with 9 bases matching TRBD1. The J segment lost 6 bases and the V segment lost 1 base, leaving 9 bases of the junction unmatched. CDR3 length: 16 amino acids. From germline, CDR1 is SGHDN and CDR2 FVKESK. For the CDR3, the DNA is TGTGCCAGCAGCCAAGGGCCCGGGACAGGGCGACAGACCCAGTACTTC. This gives the protein CASSQGPGTGRQTQYF.

Only one count was recorded for this clone. The chain joins TRBV5-1 to TRBJ1-1, with D uncertain. The CDR3 spans 14 residues. Trimming removed 0 bases from V and 5 bases from J, with 11 bases in between. The V gene's germline CDR1 is SGHRS and CDR2 YFSETQ. CDR3: CASSLARPGTEAFF. The CDR3 DNA reads TGCGCCAGCAGCTTGGCGAGGCCGGGGACTGAAGCTTTCTTT. Drawing the rest from reference TRBV5-1 and TRBJ1-1, the complete variable domain is KAGVTQTPRYLIKTRGQQVTLSCSPISGHRSVSWYQQTPGQGLQFLFEYFSETQRNKGNFPGRFSGRQFSNSRSEMNVSTLELGDSALYLCASSLARPGTEAFFGQGTRLTVV.

This clone was found a few times. The V and J genes are TRBV12-5 and TRBJ2-7; tentatively, D is TRBD2 (6 bases). V lost 5 bases and J lost 4, with 15 bases in between. The CDR3 length is 14 residues. Germline V gene sequence: CDR1 LGHNT, CDR2 FRNRAP. Here the CDR3 DNA reads TGTGCTAGTGGTCCCCGTGGGGGAGGTTACGAGCAGTACTTC. This translates into CASGPRGGGYEQYF.

This clone was observed once. This sequence joins TRBV19 and TRBJ1-1; the D gene is possibly TRBD1 (6 bases). In germline, CDR1 is LNHDA, CDR2 SQIVND (reference sequence). V lost 7 bases and J lost 1, with 16 bases in between. This CDR3 contains 15 residues. Written as DNA, the CDR3 is TGTGCCAGTACCTCAAGCGGGACAAGGAACACTGAAGCTTTCTTT. Its protein is CASTSSGTRNTEAFF. The full variable domain, completed using reference TRBV19 and TRBJ1-1, is DGGITQSPKYLFRKEGQNVTLSCEQNLNHDAMYWYRQDPGQGLRLIYYSQIVNDFQKGDIAEGYSVSREKKESFPLTVTSAQKNPTAFYLCASTSSGTRNTEAFFGQGTRLTVV.

The V call is TRBV16, the J call TRBJ1-1; D is undetermined. This CDR3 spans 13 amino acids. Trimming removed 2 bases at V and 1 base at J, with 5 bases between. Germline assignment: CDR1 KGHSY and CDR2 FQNENV. The CDR3 DNA reads TGTGCCAGCAGCCAAAGGCAGAACACTGAAGCTTTCTTT. Protein product: CASSQRQNTEAFF.

The V gene is TRBV9, the J gene TRBJ2-1; 10 bases are shared with TRBD2. Losses at the gene ends were 4 bases for V and 5 bases for J; bases not matched to a gene: 9. The CDR3 contains 16 residues. CDR1 SGDLS and CDR2 YYNGEE come from the germline V gene. CDR3 region: CASSNGRLAGDNEQFF. DNA for the CDR3: TGTGCCAGCAGCAATGGAAGGCTAGCGGGGGACAATGAGCAGTTCTTC.

The chain carries TRBV5-4 and TRBJ1-6; D call uncertain. Trimming took off 0 bases at V and 17 bases at J, with 9 bases between the two ends. The CDR3 has 11 residues. In germline, CDR1 is SGHNT, CDR2 YYREEE (reference sequence). CDR3 region: CASSLGRDFHF. The CDR3 DNA reads as TGTGCCAGCAGCTTGGGGCGGGATTTCCACTTT.

The chain recombines TRBV27 with TRBJ1-2, with TRBD1 matching over 8 bases. Germline CDR1 is MNHEY and CDR2 is SMNVEV (reference sequence). The ends lost 0 bases at V and 2 bases at J; junction bases unmatched: 5. This CDR3 contains 16 residues. The CDR3 here is CASSLSIRGPNYGYTF. The CDR3 nucleotides are TGTGCCAGCAGTTTATCCATCAGGGGGCCGAACTATGGCTACACCTTC.

V is TRBV11-2 and J is TRBJ2-5; 9 bases map to TRBD1. The CDR3 sequence is 14 residues long. From germline, CDR1 is SGHAT and CDR2 FQNNGV. V lost 5 bases and J lost 5; bases outside the gene matches: 6. CDR3 region: CASSNGQGTETQYF. The CDR3 coding sequence is TGTGCCAGCAGCAATGGACAGGGGACGGAGACCCAGTACTTC.

In its sample, this clone was seen once. The chain carries TRBV7-9 and TRBJ1-5; maybe TRBD1 (5 bases). V lost 5 bases to trimming and J lost 7 bases, with 15 bases between them. The CDR3 runs 14 residues. The germline V gene encodes CDR1 SEHNR and CDR2 FQNEAQ (reference sequence). The CDR3 DNA reads TGTGCCAGCAGCCTTGGGGGGGGAAGGCAGCCCCAGCATTTT. Protein: CASSLGGGRQPQHF.

The rearrangement joins TRBV5-1 to TRBJ2-7; possibly TRBD1 for D (5 bases). The V gene's germline CDR1 is SGHRS and CDR2 YFSETQ. The length of the CDR3 is 14 residues. With 3 bases removed from V and 5 bases from J, the gap between germline ends came to 15 bases. CDR3 nucleotide sequence: TGCGCCAGCAGCTCCCTAGGACAAACCCACGAGCAGTACTTC. It is translated as CASSSLGQTHEQYF.